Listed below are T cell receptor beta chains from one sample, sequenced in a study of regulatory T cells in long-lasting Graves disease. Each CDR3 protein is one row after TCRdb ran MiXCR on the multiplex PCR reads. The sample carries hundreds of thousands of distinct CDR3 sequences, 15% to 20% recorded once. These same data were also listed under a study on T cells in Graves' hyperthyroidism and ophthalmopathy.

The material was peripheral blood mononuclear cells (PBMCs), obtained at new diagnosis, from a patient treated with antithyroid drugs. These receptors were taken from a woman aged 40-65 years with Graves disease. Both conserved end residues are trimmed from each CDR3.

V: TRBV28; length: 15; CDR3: ASSLYSPSDSNQPQH
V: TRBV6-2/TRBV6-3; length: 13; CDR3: ASSAPSRGLDEQY
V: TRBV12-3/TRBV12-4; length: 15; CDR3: ASSYSGGALSTDTQY
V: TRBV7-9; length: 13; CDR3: ASSTTGAGYNEQF
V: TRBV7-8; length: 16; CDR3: ASSFLFSGGANTGELF
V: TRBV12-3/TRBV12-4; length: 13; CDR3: ASSSPDKVNTEAF
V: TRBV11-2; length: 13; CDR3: ASSPNSYSNQPQH
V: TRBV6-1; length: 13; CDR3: ASSRGVVNNQPQH
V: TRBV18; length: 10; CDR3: ASSPDGHEQY
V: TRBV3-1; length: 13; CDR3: ASSQAGTAYYEQY
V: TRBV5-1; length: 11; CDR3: ATLPPAYYEQY
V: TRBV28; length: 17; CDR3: ASRSGWGALVSGANVLT
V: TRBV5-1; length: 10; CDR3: ASSLTGIEQY
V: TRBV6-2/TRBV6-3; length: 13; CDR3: ASSEGTSQRGEQF
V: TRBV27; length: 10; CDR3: ASRQGPSTQY
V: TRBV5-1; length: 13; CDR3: ASSGIPPEVTEAF
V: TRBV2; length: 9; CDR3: ASSRGWEQY
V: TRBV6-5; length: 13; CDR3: ASSLTGDEGETQY
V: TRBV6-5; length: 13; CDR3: ASSYSSGIGEKLF
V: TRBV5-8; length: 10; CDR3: ASSLGDRKAF
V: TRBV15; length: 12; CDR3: ATSRDVMFQPQH
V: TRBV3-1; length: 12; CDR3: ASSPWDSTYEQY
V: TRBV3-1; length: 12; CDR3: ASSPRPHTGELF
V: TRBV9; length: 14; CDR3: ASSVQTSGANGELF
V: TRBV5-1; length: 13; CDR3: ASRGTGPRSTEAF
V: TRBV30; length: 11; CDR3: AWSTGGPYEQY
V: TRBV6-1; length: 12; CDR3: ASSHGTPNSPLH
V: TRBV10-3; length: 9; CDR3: AISAVNEQF
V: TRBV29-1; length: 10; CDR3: SVDPANYGYT
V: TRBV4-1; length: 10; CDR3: ASSQEYGGYT
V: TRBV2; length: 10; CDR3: ARGRGDYGYT
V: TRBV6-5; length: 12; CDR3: ASSYPNRVSEAF
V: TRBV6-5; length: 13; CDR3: ASSYRYLSPDTQY
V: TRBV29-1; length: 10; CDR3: SVEARRNGYT
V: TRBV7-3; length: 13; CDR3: ASSPEGGSNTEAF
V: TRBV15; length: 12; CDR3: ATSRKASHYEQY
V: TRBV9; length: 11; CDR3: ASSAAPGQPQH
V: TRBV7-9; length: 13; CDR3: ASSLALAGAYEQY
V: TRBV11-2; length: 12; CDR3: ASSRHALGDEQF
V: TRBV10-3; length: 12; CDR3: AISRTGGADTQY
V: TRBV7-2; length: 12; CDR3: ASSRDLMNTEAF
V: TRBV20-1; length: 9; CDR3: SARAGLEQY
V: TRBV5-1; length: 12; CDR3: ASSSSEQAHEQY
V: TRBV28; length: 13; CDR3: ASSIGGGAIETQY
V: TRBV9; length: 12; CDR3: ASSVGTLGETQY
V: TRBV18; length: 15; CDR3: ASSPPVGTGRNTEAF
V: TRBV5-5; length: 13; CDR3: ASSSARTGLTEAF
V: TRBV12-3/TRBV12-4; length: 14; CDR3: ASSLILGRRMGTQY
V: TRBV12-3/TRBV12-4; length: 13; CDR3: ASSLYGGWGTEAF
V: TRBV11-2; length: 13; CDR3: ASSFTRTTQETQY
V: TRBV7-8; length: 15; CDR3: ASSLARLAVSYNEQF